This TCR beta chain was obtained from a study of shared clonotypes between healthy human individuals. In the source study's methods: With immunoSEQ giving junction-only sequences and no quality scores, filtering differed. Data came from immunoSEQ multiplex PCR; TCRdb stores just in-frame clones and leaves some out. V and J calls and clone size follow that table, whereas D and trimming were derived from the DNA. The repertoire holds about 2.2 million clones, with 85% to 95% as singletons. Naive CD8 cells comprised CD45RO-negative, CCR7-positively selected cells, excluding terminally differentiated effector memory CD45RA+ cells. Study donors comprised healthy, HIV-negative adults devoid of recent acute infection or vaccination. The sequenced sample consisted of naive CD8+ T cells from PBMCs. The receptor was isolated from a man younger than 35 in good health. Some clones in this sample may be carry-over from other donors' samples.

The CDR3 nucleotides are TGCGCCAGCAGCCTAGTCCACAGGGCTAGTCCCAGCTCTGGGGCCAACGTCCTGACTTTC. Encoded protein: CASSLVHRASPSSGANVLTF. The chain has TRBV4-1 and TRBJ2-6; D may be TRBD1 (6 bases). Germline loops: CDR1 MGHRA, CDR2 YSYEKL. The CDR3 sequence is 20 residues long. Trimming shortened V by 4 bases and J by 0 bases, and 22 bases separated the two germline ends.